This is a list of T cell receptor beta chains from one sample in a study of blood T cell repertoires in COVID-19. Sequencing was performed with immunoSEQ multiplex PCR; in TCRdb, only in-frame clones are kept and a portion is missing. The sample lists roughly 200,000 clones; roughly 84% were seen once. The sample was peripheral blood. These receptors were obtained from a person aged 65 to 85 with COVID-19, enrolled during active disease. Both conserved end residues are part of each CDR3. The D gene is left open where the match is weak. Clone sizes are given selectively: once, few, many, or a class where the clone is expanded.

d_call,clone_size,v_call,j_call,cdr3_nt,cdr3_aa
NA,NA,TRBV6-5,TRBJ2-7,TGTGCCAGCAGTTATTCCAGGTCCTACGAGCAGTACTTC,CASSYSRSYEQYF
NA,NA,TRBV5-6,TRBJ1-2,TGTGCCAGCAGCACCGAAAGGCGGGGGCGGGACTATGGCTACACCTTC,CASSTERRGRDYGYTF
TRBD2,NA,TRBV7-9,TRBJ2-3,TGTGCCAGCAGCCGCGAGCGGGGAACTAGCACAGATACGCAGTATTTT,CASSRERGTSTDTQYF
TRBD1,NA,TRBV7-3,TRBJ2-3,TGTGCCAGCAGCTTAGGGACAGGGACCACAGATACGCAGTATTTT,CASSLGTGTTDTQYF
TRBD2,NA,TRBV23-1,TRBJ2-2,TGCGCCAGCAGCCTGACTAGCGGGACCCTCCCCGGGGAGCTGTTTTTT,CASSLTSGTLPGELFF
NA,NA,TRBV12-3/TRBV12-4,TRBJ2-1,TGTGCCAGCAGTTTAATGGGGGATAGCGGGCAGTTCTTC,CASSLMGDSGQFF
NA,NA,TRBV6-5,TRBJ2-1,TGTGCCAGCAGTTATCGAGACAGTGGGGCCAATGAGCAGTTCTTC,CASSYRDSGANEQFF
NA,NA,TRBV11-2,TRBJ1-2,TGTGCCAGCAGCTTAAGTGGGGGAGGTAACTATGGCTACACCTTC,CASSLSGGGNYGYTF
TRBD1,NA,TRBV28,TRBJ1-1,TGTGCCAGCGGGGACAGGGTGAACACTGAAGCTTTCTTT,CASGDRVNTEAFF
NA,NA,TRBV5-6,TRBJ1-2,TGTGCCAGCAGCGTCCTAGGCTATGGCTACACCTTC,CASSVLGYGYTF
NA,NA,TRBV4-3,TRBJ1-1,TGCGCCAGCAGCTACAGAGAGACCACTGAAGCTTTCTTT,CASSYRETTEAFF
NA,once,TRBV4-3,TRBJ1-1,TGCGCCAGCAGCCAACGGAGCTCGGTCACTGAAGCTTTCTTT,CASSQRSSVTEAFF
NA,NA,TRBV27,TRBJ2-7,TGTGCCAGCAGTTTAACTAGTTCGAACTACGAGCAGTACTTC,CASSLTSSNYEQYF
TRBD1,NA,TRBV29-1,TRBJ2-5,TGCAGCGTTGAAGATCCCGGGACAGGAGGAGAGACCCAGTACTTC,CSVEDPGTGGETQYF
TRBD2,NA,TRBV15,TRBJ2-1,TGTGCCACCAGCAGTAGCGGGGCCCAATACAATGAGCAGTTCTTC,CATSSSGAQYNEQFF
NA,NA,TRBV5-1,TRBJ2-6,TGCGCCAGCAGCTTGTCCTACTCTGGGGCCAACGTCCTGACTTTC,CASSLSYSGANVLTF
NA,NA,TRBV27,TRBJ1-6,TGTGCCAGCAGTTTCCGGGGGGGGAATTCACCCCTCCACTTT,CASSFRGGNSPLHF
TRBD2,NA,TRBV3-1/TRBV3-2,TRBJ2-7,TGTGCCAGCAGTTCAGCGTCGGGGGGCGAGCAGTACTTC,CASSSASGGEQYF
NA,NA,TRBV29-1,TRBJ2-7,TGCAGCGTTGAAGGGGAGACACTTGGCGAGCAGTACTTC,CSVEGETLGEQYF
NA,once,TRBV25-1,TRBJ2-3,TGTGCCAGCAGTGACGCCCTAGTACCCTACACAGATACGCAGTATTTT,CASSDALVPYTDTQYF
NA,NA,TRBV28,TRBJ1-6,TGTGCCAGCCAAGGACTAACGACCCTCCACTTT,CASQGLTTLHF
TRBD2,NA,TRBV28,TRBJ2-2,TGTGCCAGCAGTTACTCCCTAGCGGGGACCGGGGAGCTGTTTTTT,CASSYSLAGTGELFF
NA,NA,TRBV6-5,TRBJ1-5,TGTGCCAGCAGTTCCAGCCGCGATAGCCAACGGGCCCAGCATTTT,CASSSSRDSQRAQHF
TRBD1,NA,TRBV7-3,TRBJ1-2,TGTGCCAGCAGTCGGACAGGGGCCACTCAAGCTAACTATGGCTACACCTTC,CASSRTGATQANYGYTF
NA,NA,TRBV9,TRBJ1-5,TGTGCCAGCAGCGTAGACCCAGGGGATCAGCCCCAGCATTTT,CASSVDPGDQPQHF
NA,NA,TRBV9,TRBJ2-7,TGTGCCAGCAGCTCTTATAATGGACAGCTGGGGGAGCAGTACTTC,CASSSYNGQLGEQYF
NA,NA,TRBV3-1/TRBV3-2,TRBJ2-5,TGTGCCAGCAGCCGGGCTTCGGCGGAGACCCAGTACTTC,CASSRASAETQYF
TRBD1,NA,TRBV6-2/TRBV6-3,TRBJ1-5,TGTGCCAGCAGTATCAGGGGGGAGTTGAGCAATCAGCCCCAGCATTTT,CASSIRGELSNQPQHF
TRBD2,NA,TRBV4-1,TRBJ2-2,TGCGCCAGCAGCGATAGTTCCGGGAGGGCTGTCACCGGGGAGCTGTTTTTT,CASSDSSGRAVTGELFF
NA,NA,TRBV9,TRBJ1-2,TGTGCCAGCAGCCGCGAGGGAGAGGCTGGCTACACCTTC,CASSREGEAGYTF
NA,NA,TRBV6-1,TRBJ1-5,TGTGCCAGCAGTGAAGCGGGAGGCAGCAATCAGCCCCAGCATTTT,CASSEAGGSNQPQHF
TRBD2,NA,TRBV27,TRBJ2-5,TGTGCCAGCGGGTTGCGGGGGGTACAAGAGACCCAGTACTTC,CASGLRGVQETQYF
TRBD1,NA,TRBV6-5,TRBJ1-2,TGTGCCAGCAGTTGGACAGGGGTTGCCTATGGCTACACCTTC,CASSWTGVAYGYTF
NA,NA,TRBV18,TRBJ1-1,TGTGCCAGCTCACCAGGGGCCACCGCTGAAGCTTTCTTT,CASSPGATAEAFF
TRBD1,NA,TRBV3-1/TRBV3-2,TRBJ1-1,TGTGCCAGCAGCGAAGACAGGGGGCAACGGCAAGCTTTCTTT,CASSEDRGQRQAFF
NA,NA,TRBV5-1,TRBJ2-7,TGCGCCAGCAGCTTGGTTGCGTCCGAGCAGTACTTC,CASSLVASEQYF
TRBD2,NA,TRBV3-1/TRBV3-2,TRBJ2-5,TGTGCCAGCAGCCACCGACTAGCGGGACAAGAGACCCAGTACTTC,CASSHRLAGQETQYF
TRBD1,NA,TRBV6-5,TRBJ1-5,TGTGCCAGCAGGATGGACAGGGTGGTTCAGCCCCAGCATTTT,CASRMDRVVQPQHF
NA,NA,TRBV12-3/TRBV12-4,TRBJ2-5,TGTGCCAGCAGTTTCGGGGTGGGAGAGACCCAGTACTTC,CASSFGVGETQYF
TRBD1,NA,TRBV6-4,TRBJ1-1,TGTGCCAGCAGCGCCGGGGGCAGGGGGCTGTCTGAAGCTTTCTTT,CASSAGGRGLSEAFF
NA,NA,TRBV4-3,TRBJ2-6,TGCGCCAGCAGCCAAGTTGGGGGCGCGGCGTCTGGGGCCAACGTCCTGACTTTC,CASSQVGGAASGANVLTF
NA,few,TRBV7-2,TRBJ1-2,TGTGCCAGCAGCCCGGATGGGGCGAGGCAGACCTATGGCTACACCTTC,CASSPDGARQTYGYTF
TRBD1,NA,TRBV18,TRBJ2-7,TGTGCCAGCTCACCAGTACAGGGGGCCGACGAGCAGTACTTC,CASSPVQGADEQYF
NA,NA,TRBV6-1,TRBJ2-2,TGTGCCAGCAGTGAATACGGGGGGAACACCGGGGAGCTGTTTTTT,CASSEYGGNTGELFF
NA,NA,TRBV2,TRBJ2-2,TGTGCCAGCAGTAGGGACGACTCGAGGGGGGGTACCGGGGAGCTGTTTTTT,CASSRDDSRGGTGELFF
TRBD1,NA,TRBV3-1/TRBV3-2,TRBJ1-5,TGTGCCAGCAGCCAAGGGCCAGGGGGATCTCAGCCCCAGCATTTT,CASSQGPGGSQPQHF
TRBD1,NA,TRBV19,TRBJ2-7,TGTGCCAGTAGTTTACAGGGGCACCCCTACGAGCAGTACTTC,CASSLQGHPYEQYF
TRBD1,few,TRBV19,TRBJ2-3,TGTGCCAGTAGTATGGACAGGGGACCCACAGATACGCAGTATTTT,CASSMDRGPTDTQYF
NA,NA,TRBV7-2,TRBJ2-7,TGTGCCAGCAGCTTCTCCGAGATCCTCTCCTACGAGCAGTACTTC,CASSFSEILSYEQYF
NA,NA,TRBV4-3,TRBJ2-3,TGCGCCAGCAGCCAAGGAGGCTGGTCAACAGATACGCAGTATTTT,CASSQGGWSTDTQYF
TRBD1,NA,TRBV7-3,TRBJ2-3,TGTGCCAGCAGCCCAGACAGGGTCGCAGATACGCAGTATTTT,CASSPDRVADTQYF